The clone carrying this T cell receptor (beta chain) was picked up many times. Its specificity is unknown. Using a J-beta primer mix together with a sample-barcoded 5' primer, a second PCR was run for roughly 7 to 11 cycles. One entry per CDR3 protein results from TCRdb running MiXCR on the 5' RACE reads. The table lists about 1,500,000 distinct CDR3 sequences, 28% of them singletons, with 7.7% in the top ten. This sample stems from a study of blood T cells in healthy people across ages. Overall study: T cells yielded about one barcoded beta molecule per two cells through template switching. The study's findings and limits: For the donors, CMV status was unknown and possibly confounded expanded clonotype changes.

This CDR3 is built from 14 residues. V gave up 6 bases and J gave up 9 bases, with 15 bases separating them. Isolation per sample recovered at least 7 million PBMCs. Total RNA extracted from each sample amounted to at least 6 micrograms. This TCR came from a woman aged 30 to 39 in good health. Input material: blood. The chain recombines TRBV12-3 or TRBV12-4 with TRBJ1-6; D ambiguous. The CDR3 nucleotides read TGTGCCAGCAGCCGTCGAGGGCAGATTTCACCCCTCCACTTT. Amino acids: CASSRRGQISPLHF.